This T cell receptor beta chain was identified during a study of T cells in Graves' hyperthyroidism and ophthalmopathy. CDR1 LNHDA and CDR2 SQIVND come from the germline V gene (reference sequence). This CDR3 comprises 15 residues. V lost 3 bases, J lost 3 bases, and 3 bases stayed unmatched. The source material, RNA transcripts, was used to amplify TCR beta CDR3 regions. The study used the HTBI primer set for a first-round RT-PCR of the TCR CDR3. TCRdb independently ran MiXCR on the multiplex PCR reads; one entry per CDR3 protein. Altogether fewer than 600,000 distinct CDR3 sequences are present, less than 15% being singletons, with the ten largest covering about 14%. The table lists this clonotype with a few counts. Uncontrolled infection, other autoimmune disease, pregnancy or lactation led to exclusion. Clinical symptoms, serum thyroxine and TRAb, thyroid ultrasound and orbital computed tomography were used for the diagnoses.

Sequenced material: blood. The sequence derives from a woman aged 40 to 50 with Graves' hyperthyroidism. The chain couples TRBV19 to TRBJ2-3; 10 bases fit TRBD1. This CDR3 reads CASSIRTGGTDTQYF. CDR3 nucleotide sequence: TGTGCCAGTAGTATCAGGACAGGGGGTACAGATACGCAGTATTTT. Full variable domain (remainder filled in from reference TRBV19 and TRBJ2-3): DGGITQSPKYLFRKEGQNVTLSCEQNLNHDAMYWYRQDPGQGLRLIYYSQIVNDFQKGDIAEGYSVSREKKESFPLTVTSAQKNPTAFYLCASSIRTGGTDTQYFGPGTRLTVL.